A selection of T cell receptor beta chains follows, all from one sample in a study of T cells in Graves' hyperthyroidism and ophthalmopathy. MiXCR was run by TCRdb on the multiplex PCR reads, yielding one entry per CDR3 protein. Among about 59,000 distinct CDR3 sequences listed, approximately 57% were seen once. The sequencing sample was made of blood. The receptors shown here come from an older woman with Graves' ophthalmopathy. CDR3s include the opening cysteine and the closing phenylalanine or tryptophan. A D gene is named only where the DNA matches it firmly. Where a row states a size, it is once, few, many or the class of an expanded clone; other rows omit it.

v_gene	d_gene	abundance	j_gene	CDR3aa	CDR3nt
TRBV20-1	TRBD1	once	TRBJ1-4	CSAGGQGYEKLFF	TGCAGTGCTGGGGGACAGGGTTATGAAAAACTGTTTTTT
TRBV4-3	TRBD1	once	TRBJ2-7	CASSQVHGQGAIEQYF	TGCGCCAGCAGCCAAGTCCATGGACAGGGGGCGATCGAGCAGTACTTC
TRBV12-3/TRBV12-4	TRBD1	NA	TRBJ2-1	CANTIDRDNEQFF	TGTGCCAACACCATTGACAGGGACAATGAGCAGTTCTTC
TRBV5-6	NA	NA	TRBJ2-2	CASSSPTGELFF	TGTGCCAGCAGCTCACCCACAGGGGAGCTGTTTTTT
TRBV20-1	TRBD1	NA	TRBJ1-6	CSALSDRGTSPLHF	TGCAGTGCCCTTTCGGACAGGGGGACTTCACCCCTCCACTTT
TRBV2	NA	few	TRBJ2-7	CASSATSYEQYF	TGTGCCAGCAGCGCTACTAGTTACGAGCAGTACTTC
TRBV7-3	NA	many	TRBJ2-1	CASSLRPAHEQFF	TGTGCCAGCAGCTTAAGGCCAGCCCATGAGCAGTTCTTC
TRBV12-3/TRBV12-4	TRBD1	many	TRBJ1-1	CASSLVTGGETEAFF	TGTGCCAGCAGTTTAGTAACAGGGGGGGAAACTGAAGCTTTCTTT
TRBV12-3/TRBV12-4	NA	many	TRBJ1-3	CASKLGRRNGNTIYF	TGTGCCAGCAAACTTGGCCGCCGGAACGGAAACACCATATATTTT
TRBV7-9	NA	NA	TRBJ2-1	CASSSADEKFF	TGTGCCAGCAGCTCGGCAGATGAGAAGTTCTTC
TRBV12-3/TRBV12-4	NA	many	TRBJ2-5	CASSRQYQETQYF	TGTGCCAGCAGTCGACAGTACCAAGAGACCCAGTACTTC
TRBV7-2	TRBD2	NA	TRBJ2-3	CASSFASGVRDTQYF	TGTGCCAGCAGCTTTGCTAGCGGGGTGAGAGATACGCAGTATTTT
TRBV5-1	NA	many	TRBJ2-7	CASSLEPHEQYF	TGCGCCAGCAGCTTGGAACCCCACGAGCAGTACTTC
TRBV20-1	TRBD2	NA	TRBJ2-1	CSAKRLAGLSYNEQFF	TGCAGTGCTAAGAGGCTAGCGGGATTATCCTACAATGAGCAGTTCTTC
TRBV5-4	NA	many	TRBJ1-4	CASRMGGVGKLFF	TGTGCCAGCAGAATGGGCGGGGTTGGAAAACTGTTTTTT
TRBV29-1	TRBD1	NA	TRBJ1-2	CSVEGGQTDYGYTF	TGCAGCGTTGAAGGGGGACAGACTGACTATGGCTACACCTTC
TRBV9	TRBD1	NA	TRBJ2-3	CASTAGGDTQYF	TGTGCCAGCACCGCAGGGGGAGATACGCAGTATTTT
TRBV19	NA	NA	TRBJ2-3	CASKYGSVYNEQYF	TGTGCCAGTAAGTACGGTTCGGTGTACAATGAGCAGTATTTT
TRBV5-6	TRBD2	NA	TRBJ2-3	CASSLRSGGADTQYF	TGTGCCAGCAGCTTGAGGAGCGGGGGGGCAGATACGCAGTATTTT
TRBV28	NA	many	TRBJ2-7	CASSLNGVSYEQYF	TGTGCCAGCAGTTTAAACGGCGTCTCCTACGAGCAGTACTTC
TRBV7-9	TRBD1	NA	TRBJ2-5	CASSLYPGTGGEKTQYF	TGTGCCAGCAGCTTATATCCGGGGACAGGGGGCGAAAAGACCCAGTACTTC
TRBV11-2	NA	NA	TRBJ2-1	CASSLLVFGSEQFF	TGTGCCAGCAGCTTACTTGTGTTTGGGTCTGAGCAGTTCTTC
TRBV2	TRBD1	NA	TRBJ2-7	CASTGTGGRYEQYF	TGTGCCAGCACCGGGACAGGGGGAAGGTACGAGCAGTACTTC
TRBV6-6	NA	many	TRBJ1-5	CASSYSMGAHQPQHF	TGTGCCAGCAGTTACTCGATGGGGGCTCATCAGCCCCAGCATTTT
TRBV19	TRBD1	NA	TRBJ1-4	CASSSPGTGANEKLFF	TGTGCCAGTAGTTCCCCCGGGACAGGGGCTAATGAAAAACTGTTTTTT
TRBV25-1	TRBD1	NA	TRBJ2-7	CARADRGSYEQYF	TGTGCTAGGGCCGACAGGGGGTCGTACGAGCAGTACTTC
TRBV29-1	NA	NA	TRBJ1-1	CSVEASQLNTEAFF	TGCAGCGTTGAAGCGTCACAGCTGAACACTGAAGCTTTCTTT
TRBV7-3	NA	NA	TRBJ2-2	CASSFGLNTGELFF	TGTGCCAGCAGCTTTGGACTGAACACCGGGGAGCTGTTTTTT
TRBV5-1	TRBD2	many	TRBJ2-1	CASSLRLTSELDEQFF	TGCGCCAGCAGCTTGAGGCTAACTAGCGAACTCGATGAGCAGTTCTTC
TRBV19	TRBD2	NA	TRBJ2-1	CASSMVAGENEQFF	TGTGCCAGTAGCATGGTAGCGGGGGAAAATGAGCAGTTCTTC
TRBV5-4	NA	many	TRBJ1-5	CASSLGGRGSNQPQHF	TGTGCCAGCAGCTTGGGTGGGCGCGGTAGCAATCAGCCCCAGCATTTT
TRBV28	NA	many	TRBJ2-7	CASSPINWEYEQYF	TGTGCCAGCAGTCCAATAAATTGGGAGTACGAGCAGTACTTC
TRBV10-2	NA	many	TRBJ1-1	CASSESRGGTEAFF	TGCGCCAGCAGTGAGTCAAGAGGGGGCACTGAAGCTTTCTTT
TRBV7-8	NA	NA	TRBJ1-5	CASSPDTITSNQPQHF	TGTGCCAGCAGCCCCGACACTATCACGAGCAATCAGCCCCAGCATTTT
TRBV6-1	NA	NA	TRBJ1-2	CASSFGAGEGTF	TGTGCCAGCAGTTTCGGTGCAGGGGAGGGCACCTTC
TRBV10-3	NA	NA	TRBJ1-6	CAISESRGHLSPLHF	TGTGCCATCAGTGAGTCCAGGGGACACCTTTCACCCCTCCACTTT
TRBV9	NA	many	TRBJ1-2	CASSVVPDNYGYTF	TGTGCCAGCAGCGTAGTTCCGGACAACTATGGCTACACCTTC
TRBV30	NA	few	TRBJ1-1	CAWSPLGENTEAFF	TGTGCCTGGAGTCCCCTGGGAGAGAACACTGAAGCTTTCTTT
TRBV14	TRBD1	NA	TRBJ2-6	CASSRTGATEAF	TGTGCCAGCAGCCGCACAGGGGCCACTGAAGCTTTC
TRBV15	NA	medium-sized	TRBJ1-1	CATSRAGLGSTEAFF	TGTGCCACCAGCAGAGCAGGGTTGGGTAGCACTGAAGCTTTCTTT
TRBV20-1	NA	NA	TRBJ2-1	CSAPDSGPYNEQFF	TGCAGTGCCCCGGACAGCGGGCCCTACAATGAGCAGTTCTTC
TRBV12-3/TRBV12-4	TRBD2	once	TRBJ2-7	CASTSGGRGQYF	TGTGCCAGCACTAGCGGGGGGCGTGGGCAGTACTTC
TRBV7-2	NA	many	TRBJ2-7	CASSSTQSGTRTYEQYF	TGTGCCAGCAGCTCAACCCAGAGTGGGACCCGTACCTACGAGCAGTACTTC
TRBV20-1	TRBD2	NA	TRBJ2-5	CSASGPTGTSVETQYF	TGCAGTGCTAGTGGACCGACCGGGACTAGCGTCGAGACCCAGTACTTC
TRBV10-3	NA	once	TRBJ2-3	CAIGRTDTQYF	TGTGCCATCGGACGGACAGATACGCAGTATTTT
TRBV5-1	TRBD1	many	TRBJ2-5	CASSQGQSQETQYF	TGCGCCAGCAGCCAGGGACAGAGCCAAGAGACCCAGTACTTC
TRBV7-2	TRBD1	NA	TRBJ2-3	CASSPGTGADAQYF	TGTGCCAGCAGCCCGGGGACAGGGGCAGATGCGCAGTATTTT
TRBV5-6	NA	NA	TRBJ2-5	CASSFGVGNQPQYF	TGTGCCAGCAGCTTCGGTGTCGGGAATCAGCCCCAGTACTTC
TRBV20-1	TRBD1	many	TRBJ1-1	CSAREPTGEGNTEAFF	TGCAGTGCTAGAGAACCGACAGGGGAGGGGAACACTGAAGCTTTCTTT
TRBV20-1	TRBD1	once	TRBJ2-7	CSAEGTGVEQYF	TGCAGTGCTGAAGGGACAGGGGTTGAGCAGTACTTC